These 25 T cell receptor beta chains were all obtained from the same sample, sequenced in a study of tumor-infiltrating lymphocytes in localized non-small cell lung cancer. Libraries were prepared by immunoSEQ multiplex PCR; TCRdb keeps only in-frame clonotypes and omits some of them. This table has about 22,000 clones, around 80% appearing once. Sequences were obtained from lung tumor tissue. These receptors originate from a human donor with non-small cell lung cancer.

V is TRBV11-2 and J is TRBJ2-3; D possibly corresponds to TRBD1 (6 bases). Germline CDR1 SGHAT, CDR2 FQNNGV. The CDR3 covers 14 residues. The V end lost 4 bases, the J end lost 11 bases, and 19 bases lay between the germline ends. The CDR3, as DNA: TGTGCCAGCAGCTCCAGTCCCGGGACAATGGGGCAGTATTTT. Amino acid sequence: CASSSSPGTMGQYF.

The chain employs TRBV7-2 and TRBJ2-3; D gene unclear. Per germline, CDR1 SGHTA and CDR2 FQGNSA. With 5 bases removed from V and 1 base from J, the gap between germline ends came to 10 bases. The CDR3 extends over 14 amino acids. The CDR3 loop reads CASSPGGGTDTQYF. In DNA form, the CDR3 reads TGTGCCAGCAGCCCTGGTGGAGGCACAGATACGCAGTATTTT.

This chain uses TRBV5-3 with TRBJ2-7; D is unresolved. TRBV5-3 is filed as an ORF, its function uncertain. The CDR3 has 13 residues. The V end was cut by 2 bases, the J end by 9 bases, with 15 bases between. CDR3 sequence: CARSFLKGIGQYF. In nucleotides, the CDR3 is TGTGCCAGAAGCTTTTTGAAGGGCATAGGGCAGTACTTC.

The rearrangement uses TRBV4-1 and TRBJ1-5; the D is unclear. Germline CDR1 MGHRA, CDR2 YSYEKL. V was pared by 1 base and J by 3 bases, with 7 bases between. CDR3 length equals 14 residues. The chain's CDR3 is CASSQAGLNQPQHF. In DNA form, the CDR3 reads TGCGCCAGCAGCCAAGCAGGACTCAATCAGCCCCAGCATTTT.

The J gene is TRBJ2-2, the V gene TRBV6-6; 8 nucleotides line up with TRBD1. Trimming took 0 bases from V and 6 from J; bases not matched to a gene: 3. The CDR3 spans 15 residues. Germline V CDR1 and CDR2: MNHNY, SVGAGI (reference sequence). In nucleotides, the CDR3 is TGTGCCAGCAGTTACTCGATGACAGGGGCCGGGGAGCTGTTTTTT. As protein: CASSYSMTGAGELFF.

The chain employs TRBV7-2 and TRBJ2-7, with D perhaps matching TRBD1 (5 bases). This CDR3 has 15 residues. The V and J ends lost 1 base and 3 bases respectively, with 13 bases between them. The germline V gene encodes CDR1 SGHTA and CDR2 FQGNSA. CDR3 sequence: CASSLDRQIFYEQYF. For the CDR3, the DNA is TGTGCCAGCAGCTTAGATAGACAGATCTTCTACGAGCAGTACTTC. The variable domain in full, with the rest retrieved from reference TRBV7-2 and TRBJ2-7, is GAGVSQSPSNKVTEKGKDVELRCDPISGHTALYWYRQSLGQGLEFLIYFQGNSAPDKSGLPSDRFSAERTGGSVSTLTIQRTQQEDSAVYLCASSLDRQIFYEQYFGPGTRLTVT.

This clone appeared once. The CDR3 here is CASSQDGGRDYNEQYF. CDR3 bases: TGCGCCAGCAGCCAAGATGGCGGGAGGGACTATAACGAGCAGTACTTC. The chain combines TRBV4-1 with TRBJ2-7; 9 bases match TRBD2. The germline V gene has CDR1 MGHRA and CDR2 YSYEKL. This CDR3 spans 16 amino acids. The V gene end was trimmed by 0 bases and the J gene end by 5 bases; junction bases not matched to a gene: 8.

The chain has TRBV5-6 and TRBJ2-7; maybe TRBD1 (5 bases). This CDR3 contains 19 residues. Germline V CDR1 and CDR2: SGHDT, YYEEEE. V shed 2 bases and J shed 1 base, with 25 bases lying between them. The CDR3 loop is CASSFLQPLWAGSSYEQYF. CDR3 bases: TGTGCCAGCAGCTTTCTCCAACCCCTCTGGGCAGGGTCATCCTACGAGCAGTACTTC.

V and J are TRBV2 and TRBJ1-1; D perhaps matches TRBD1 (5 bases). The V end lost 5 bases, the J end lost 6 bases, and 10 bases lay between the germline ends. Germline CDR1 and CDR2: SNHLY and FYNNEI. CDR3 length equals 12 residues. The CDR3 protein is CASSSGWAEAFF. In DNA form, the CDR3 reads TGTGCCAGCAGTTCAGGGTGGGCTGAAGCTTTCTTT.

This chain joins TRBV6-1 and TRBJ1-3; D ambiguous. Germline values: CDR1 MNHNS, CDR2 SASEGT. V dropped 4 bases and J dropped 1 base, with 14 bases sitting between them. The CDR3 length is 16 residues. The CDR3 spells CASSAAPPGSGNTIYF. The CDR3 bases are TGTGCCAGCAGTGCTGCCCCCCCGGGGTCTGGAAACACCATATATTTT.

The chain combines TRBV5-1 with TRBJ1-4; a weak D match, TRBD1 (6 bases). Trimming pared 4 bases from V and 8 bases from J, leaving 15 bases between. The CDR3 totals 14 residues. The germline V gene encodes CDR1 SGHRS and CDR2 YFSETQ. CDR3 DNA: TGCGCCAGCAGCGATCCGGGACAAGGGGAAAAACTGTTTTTT. As protein: CASSDPGQGEKLFF.

The chain combines TRBV2 with TRBJ2-2, with D tentatively TRBD1 or TRBD2 (6 bases each). The V gene's germline CDR1 is SNHLY and CDR2 FYNNEI. V was trimmed by 0 bases and J by 1 base, leaving 18 bases between them. The CDR3 consists of 19 residues. The CDR3 bases are TGTGCCAGCAGTGAAGCGCAAGTAGGGGGGTTGGGGAACACCGGGGAGCTGTTTTTT. Translating gives CASSEAQVGGLGNTGELFF.

The chain is built from TRBV7-3 and TRBJ2-6; D is uncertain. The CDR3 length is 15 residues. Germline CDR1 is SGHTA and CDR2 is FQGTGA. Trimming removed 0 bases from V and 2 bases from J, with 5 bases in between. CDR3 sequence (DNA): TGTGCCAGCAGCTTAACCCCTACTGGGGCCAACGTCCTGACTTTC. Translated: CASSLTPTGANVLTF.

The rearrangement links TRBV5-4 to TRBJ2-5; D possibly matches TRBD1 or TRBD2 (5 bases each). The CDR3 spans 13 residues. Per germline, CDR1 SGHNT and CDR2 YYREEE (reference sequence). Trimming stripped 3 bases from V and 1 base from J, with 7 bases between. CDR3 sequence: CASSSGAQETQYF. DNA for the CDR3: TGTGCCAGCAGCTCCGGGGCCCAAGAGACCCAGTACTTC. Variable domain in full (rest from reference TRBV5-4 and TRBJ2-5): ETGVTQSPTHLIKTRGQQVTLRCSSQSGHNTVSWYQQALGQGPQFIFQYYREEENGRGNFPPRFSGLQFPNYSSELNVNALELDDSALYLCASSSGAQETQYFGPGTRLLVL.

The chain is built from TRBV10-3 and TRBJ2-2; D unclear. The CDR3 consists of 14 residues. V lost 5 bases and J 4 bases, leaving 11 bases between the germline ends. From germline, CDR1 is ENHRY and CDR2 SYGVKD. The CDR3 DNA follows: TGTGCCATCAGTTCGGGCCTCCTCACCGGGGAGCTGTTTTTT. Translation gives CAISSGLLTGELFF.

For the CDR3, the DNA is TGTGCCAGCACAGGGGGCGATGGTAGGCAAGAGACCCAGTACTTC. Its translation is CASTGGDGRQETQYF. This chain links TRBV10-3 with TRBJ2-5, with TRBD1 identical over 9 bases. This CDR3 has 15 residues. Unmatched junction bases numbered 11, after V lost 10 bases and J lost 2 bases. Germline values: CDR1 ENHRY, CDR2 SYGVKD.

Only a few counts were recorded for this clone. The CDR3 DNA reads TGTGCCAGCAGTGAAAAAGGACGTAATGAAAAACTGTTTTTT. Protein product: CASSEKGRNEKLFF. V is TRBV6-1 and J is TRBJ1-4; D gene unclear. This CDR3 is built from 14 residues. Trimming removed 2 bases at V and 4 bases at J, with 8 bases between. The V gene's germline CDR1 is MNHNS and CDR2 SASEGT.

There are a few counts of this clone. The chain couples TRBV11-2 to TRBJ2-2; TRBD2 is a possible D gene (6 bases). V was clipped by 5 bases and J by 2 bases, with 12 bases between them. Germline-derived CDR1 and CDR2 are SGHAT and FQNNGV. The CDR3 runs 15 residues. Here the CDR3 reads CASSRGRGNTGELFF. CDR3 nucleotides: TGTGCCAGCAGCCGCGGGCGGGGAAACACCGGGGAGCTGTTTTTT.

The chain has TRBV19 and TRBJ1-1; no clear D gene. Germline V CDR1 and CDR2: LNHDA, SQIVND (reference sequence). The V gene lost 3 bases and the J gene lost 3 bases, with 8 bases spanning the gap. The CDR3 consists of 13 residues. CDR3: CASSMVGYTEAFF. CDR3 nucleotide sequence: TGTGCCAGTAGTATGGTGGGATACACTGAAGCTTTCTTT.

The V and J genes are TRBV2 and TRBJ2-1, with 10 bases lining up with TRBD1. Germline values: CDR1 SNHLY, CDR2 FYNNEI. The V and J ends lost 10 bases and 4 bases, in that order; junction bases with no gene match: 7. This CDR3 has 14 residues. CDR3 DNA sequence: TGTGCCACCCGGGGGGACAGGGGATACAATGAGCAGTTCTTC. Its protein product is CATRGDRGYNEQFF.

A single count supports this clone. V and J are TRBV7-9 and TRBJ2-2; either TRBD1 or TRBD2 may fit D (7 bases each). Germline lookup yields CDR1 SEHNR and CDR2 FQNEAQ (reference sequence). V was trimmed by 2 bases and J by 6 bases, leaving 16 bases between them. The CDR3 consists of 16 residues. CDR3 sequence reads: CASSLLTGRAPGELFF. DNA for the CDR3: TGTGCCAGCAGCTTACTGACAGGGAGGGCTCCCGGGGAGCTGTTTTTT.

This clone was found a few times. The chain has TRBV6-5 and TRBJ1-2; D might be TRBD1 (6 bases). Germline values: CDR1 MNHEY, CDR2 SVGAGI. V was clipped by 2 bases and J by 8 bases, with 18 bases between them. This CDR3 contains 15 residues. In DNA, the CDR3 is TGTGCCAGCAGTTACCTGACAGGCACGAGTAGGGGCTACACCTTC. Residues: CASSYLTGTSRGYTF.

The chain uses TRBV7-2 and TRBJ1-2; D not resolved. The CDR3 spans 14 residues. Trimming took off 5 bases at V and 4 bases at J, with 14 bases between the two ends. Germline assignment: CDR1 SGHTA and CDR2 FQGNSA. CDR3 protein: CASSPSSTGYGYTF. The DNA for the CDR3 is TGTGCCAGCAGCCCCTCAAGCACCGGCTATGGCTACACCTTC.

The CDR3 bases are TGTGCCAGCAAAGGGTTTAACTATGGCTACACCTTC. The encoded protein is CASKGFNYGYTF. The chain uses TRBV6-5 and TRBJ1-2; D uncertain. Germline V gene data show CDR1 as MNHEY and CDR2 as SVGAGI. The CDR3 is 12 amino acids. The V gene lost 7 bases and the J gene lost 1 base, with 7 bases spanning the gap.

This clone was detected only a few times. This rearrangement joins TRBV9 to TRBJ2-3; 8 nucleotides line up with TRBD2. The germline V gene has CDR1 SGDLS and CDR2 YYNGEE. The ends lost 3 bases at V and 2 bases at J; junction bases unmatched: 5. The CDR3 is made up of 15 amino acids. The DNA of the CDR3 is TGTGCCAGCAGCGGGACTAGCAGCCCCACAGATACGCAGTATTTT. It encodes CASSGTSSPTDTQYF.